Below are 26 T cell receptor beta chains sequenced from a single sample in a study of T-cell memory formation after mild COVID-19. TCRdb re-called the 5' RACE reads through MiXCR, storing one row per CDR3 protein. The profile shows roughly 250,000 distinct CDR3 sequences, about 16% of them singletons. Sequencing was performed on PBMCs or a T cell subset sorted from them (not recorded which). The receptors come from a man between 18 and 35 years old who had mild COVID-19 (a few samples of this study predate the infection). Cell type and time point are not known.

This CDR3 is CASSYTGNNEQFF. The CDR3 DNA follows: TGTGCCAGCAGCTATACAGGGAACAATGAGCAGTTCTTC. This chain joins TRBV7-2 and TRBJ2-1; TRBD1 is a possible D gene (6 bases). The V gene lost 4 bases and the J gene lost 5 bases, with 9 bases spanning the gap. Per germline, CDR1 SGHTA and CDR2 FQGNSA. The length of the CDR3 is 13 residues.

In its sample, this clonotype was seen a few times. The chain carries TRBV7-4 and TRBJ2-7; 7 bases line up with TRBD1. Germline V gene lookup returns CDR1 SGHVT and CDR2 SQSDAQ. The V and J ends lost 5 bases and 4 bases, in that order; junction bases with no gene match: 8. The length of the CDR3 is 14 residues. The CDR3 region has the DNA TGTGCCAGCAGCCTCCGGGACAGCCTTTACGAGCAGTACGTC. Its protein product is CASSLRDSLYEQYV.

Many counts were recorded for this clonotype. The chain recombines TRBV11-2 with TRBJ2-5; maybe TRBD2 (6 bases). Trimming took off 5 bases at V and 5 bases at J, with 18 bases between the two ends. CDR1 is SGHAT and CDR2 is FQNNGV in the germline V gene. The CDR3 length is 15 residues. The CDR3 here is CASSLLGLQSETQYF. The CDR3 bases are TGTGCCAGCAGCCTCCTGGGACTCCAAAGCGAGACCCAGTACTTC.

This chain uses TRBV10-3 with TRBJ2-5; 8 nucleotides align to TRBD1. The CDR3 loop spans 14 amino acids. Trimming took 6 bases from V and 5 from J; bases not matched to a gene: 8. CDR1 is ENHRY and CDR2 is SYGVKD in the germline V gene. The CDR3 sequence is CAIRGDRSGETQYF. The CDR3 coding sequence is TGTGCCATCAGGGGGGACAGGTCCGGGGAGACCCAGTACTTC.

This clonotype has ten or more counts. V usage is TRBV7-2 and J usage is TRBJ2-1; no firm D call. The CDR3 length is 15 residues. The V end lost 6 bases, the J end lost 0 bases, and 12 bases lay between the germline ends. Germline-derived CDR1 and CDR2 are SGHTA and FQGNSA. The CDR3 DNA sequence: TGTGCCAGCAGTTCCCGGCCAAGCTCCTACAATGAGCAGTTCTTC. This encodes CASSSRPSSYNEQFF.

The chain recombines TRBV5-1 with TRBJ1-3; no definite D call. Per germline, CDR1 SGHRS and CDR2 YFSETQ. Trimming cost V 0 bases and J 3 bases, with 10 bases left between them. The CDR3 consists of 15 residues. The chain's CDR3 is CASSLGREGGNTIYF. The CDR3 DNA reads TGCGCCAGCAGCTTGGGACGCGAAGGTGGAAACACCATATATTTT.

In this sample, this clonotype turned up many times. In nucleotides, the CDR3 is TGCGCCAGCAGCCTGTACAACGAGCAGTACTTC. The encoded protein is CASSLYNEQYF. The rearrangement links TRBV5-1 to TRBJ2-7, with unresolved D. The V end was cut by 4 bases, the J end by 5 bases, with 7 bases between. This CDR3 has 11 residues. Germline assignment: CDR1 SGHRS and CDR2 YFSETQ. Full variable domain (outside the CDR3, taken from reference TRBV5-1 and TRBJ2-7): KAGVTQTPRYLIKTRGQQVTLSCSPISGHRSVSWYQQTPGQGLQFLFEYFSETQRNKGNFPGRFSGRQFSNSRSEMNVSTLELGDSALYLCASSLYNEQYFGPGTRLTVT.

The genes are TRBV4-1 and TRBJ2-5; TRBD1 matches at 7 bases. Trimming cost V 6 bases and J 5 bases; bases outside gene matches: 9. Looked up from germline, CDR1 is MGHRA and CDR2 is YSYEKL. The CDR3 spans 14 residues. The CDR3 here is CASRKAGGEETQYF. CDR3 in DNA: TGCGCCAGCAGGAAAGCAGGGGGAGAGGAGACCCAGTACTTC.

CDR3 residues: CASSLAGEIYYEQYF. CDR3 DNA: TGTGCCAGCAGTTTAGCAGGGGAGATTTACTACGAGCAGTACTTC. J is TRBJ2-7 and V is TRBV12-3 or TRBV12-4; D tentatively fits TRBD1 or TRBD2 (5 bases each). V lost 0 bases and J 3 bases, leaving 12 bases between the germline ends. The CDR3 totals 15 residues.

This clonotype was detected a few times. J is TRBJ1-3 and V is TRBV7-2; D gene unclear. Germline V gene data show CDR1 as SGHTA and CDR2 as FQGNSA. The CDR3 is 16 amino acids. V was cut by 6 bases and J by 3 bases, with 18 bases left in between. The CDR3 sequence is CASSPALGWVGNTIYF. The CDR3 coding sequence is TGTGCCAGCAGTCCCGCACTGGGGTGGGTTGGAAACACCATATATTTT.

This clonotype was picked up a small number of times. The chain carries TRBV12-3 or TRBV12-4 and TRBJ1-3; D gene unclear. With 4 bases removed from V and 3 bases from J, the gap between germline ends came to 4 bases. The CDR3 runs 12 residues. CDR3 sequence (DNA): TGTGCCAGCAGTTATCTTGGAAACACCATATATTTT. Protein: CASSYLGNTIYF.

This clonotype showed up just a few times. This sequence joins TRBV5-1 and TRBJ2-5; TRBD2 matches 10 bases. CDR1 and CDR2 (germline): SGHRS, YFSETQ. V shed 2 bases and J 2 bases; nucleotides not matched to a gene: 3. The CDR3 has 15 residues. CDR3 amino acids: CASSFTSGIQETQYF. CDR3 DNA sequence: TGCGCCAGCAGCTTCACTAGCGGGATACAAGAGACCCAGTACTTC. Drawing the rest from reference TRBV5-1 and TRBJ2-5, the complete variable domain is KAGVTQTPRYLIKTRGQQVTLSCSPISGHRSVSWYQQTPGQGLQFLFEYFSETQRNKGNFPGRFSGRQFSNSRSEMNVSTLELGDSALYLCASSFTSGIQETQYFGPGTRLLVL.

The chain couples TRBV7-6 to TRBJ2-5; D possibly corresponds to TRBD2 (7 bases). Between the trimmed V and J ends, which lost 5 bases and 4 bases, there was a span of 14 bases. This CDR3 spans 14 amino acids. Germline-derived CDR1 and CDR2 are SGHVS and FNYEAQ. CDR3 loop: CASSRRGPPETQYF. In nucleotides, the CDR3 is TGTGCCAGCAGCCGGCGGGGGCCCCCAGAGACCCAGTACTTC.

J is TRBJ2-3 and V is TRBV11-2; tentative D call: TRBD1 (6 bases). This CDR3 has 12 amino acids. V shed 5 bases and J shed 8 bases, with 11 bases lying between them. The germline gives CDR1 SGHAT, CDR2 FQNNGV. The CDR3 DNA follows: TGTGCCAGCAGCGACCGAGGGGGTACGCAGTATTTT. Translated: CASSDRGGTQYF. The entire variable domain, with the rest obtained from reference TRBV11-2 and TRBJ2-3, is as follows: EAGVAQSPRYKIIEKRQSVAFWCNPISGHATLYWYQQILGQGPKLLIQFQNNGVVDDSQLPKDRFSAERLKGVDSTLKIQPAKLEDSAVYLCASSDRGGTQYFGPGTRLTVL.

This clonotype was counted many times. The chain uses TRBV15 and TRBJ2-1, with 11 bases aligning to TRBD1. Germline V CDR1 and CDR2: LNHNV, YYDKDF (reference sequence). The CDR3 extends over 14 amino acids. The ends lost 5 bases at V and 12 bases at J; junction bases unmatched: 9. CDR3 bases: TGTGCCACCAGCGGACAGGGGGCTCCAATTGGGCAGTTCTTC. Its translation is CATSGQGAPIGQFF.

This clonotype was detected ten times or more. The V call is TRBV5-1, the J call TRBJ2-2; D could derive from TRBD1 or TRBD2 (5 bases each). Germline V CDR1 and CDR2: SGHRS, YFSETQ. Trimming cost V 3 bases and J 6 bases, with 9 bases left between them. CDR3 length: 13 residues. CDR3 sequence: CASSSQGPGELFF. The CDR3, as DNA: TGCGCCAGCAGCTCGCAGGGACCCGGGGAGCTGTTTTTT. The entire variable domain, with the rest obtained from reference TRBV5-1 and TRBJ2-2, is as follows: KAGVTQTPRYLIKTRGQQVTLSCSPISGHRSVSWYQQTPGQGLQFLFEYFSETQRNKGNFPGRFSGRQFSNSRSEMNVSTLELGDSALYLCASSSQGPGELFFGEGSRLTVL.

The chain uses TRBV7-6 and TRBJ2-1; D is unclear. CDR3 length: 15 residues. The V gene's germline CDR1 is SGHVS and CDR2 FNYEAQ. Deletions cut 5 bases from V and 4 bases from J, with 15 bases between. CDR3 coding DNA: TGTGCCAGCAGCCTAATGTCCGGGCCATACAATGAGCAGTTCTTC. Its protein product is CASSLMSGPYNEQFF. Combining the CDR3 with reference TRBV7-6 and TRBJ2-1 gives the whole variable domain GAGVSQSPRYKVTKRGQDVALRCDPISGHVSLYWYRQALGQGPEFLTYFNYEAQQDKSGLPNDRFSAERPEGSISTLTIQRTEQRDSAMYRCASSLMSGPYNEQFFGPGTRLTVL.

A remark on this clonotype: A much larger clone differs from this one at a single base, so this may be a read error. The J gene is TRBJ2-3, the V gene TRBV7-9; 7 bases align to TRBD2. From germline, CDR1 is SEHNR and CDR2 FQNEAQ (reference sequence). The CDR3 has 17 amino acids. The CDR3 nucleotides are TGTGCCTGCAGCTTAGCGTGGGCTAGCGGCAGCACAGATACGCAGTATTTT. The encoded protein is CACSLAWASGSTDTQYF.

This clonotype was seen at least ten times. The rearrangement links TRBV14 to TRBJ2-1; D gene ambiguous. The CDR3 length is 13 residues. CDR1 is SGHDN, CDR2 FVKESK, per germline. V lost 4 bases and J 0 bases, leaving 4 bases between the germline ends. The CDR3 nucleotides read TGTGCCAGCAGCCCCAGCTCCTACAATGAGCAGTTCTTC. Translating gives CASSPSSYNEQFF. Supplemented by reference TRBV14 and TRBJ2-1, the full variable domain reads EAGVTQFPSHSVIEKGQTVTLRCDPISGHDNLYWYRRVMGKEIKFLLHFVKESKQDESGMPNNRFLAERTGGTYSTLKVQPAELEDSGVYFCASSPSSYNEQFFGPGTRLTVL.

The rearrangement links TRBV6-5 to TRBJ2-5; possibly TRBD1 or TRBD2 for D (6 bases each). Between the trimmed V and J ends, which lost 4 bases and 1 base, there was a span of 16 bases. The CDR3 loop spans 16 amino acids. In germline, CDR1 is MNHEY, CDR2 SVGAGI. The CDR3: CASSLYLEGGQETQYF. The CDR3 DNA reads TGTGCCAGCAGTTTATACCTCGAGGGGGGCCAAGAGACCCAGTACTTC.

There are a few counts of this clonotype. V gene TRBV5-1 combines with J gene TRBJ2-7; D ambiguous. Germline CDR1 is SGHRS and CDR2 is YFSETQ. V lost 6 bases and J lost 3, with 16 bases in between. CDR3 length equals 14 residues. The CDR3 bases are TGCGCCAGCAAGAAGATAGGTCAAGTCTACGAGCAGTACTTC. Translated: CASKKIGQVYEQYF.

This clonotype appeared a few times. The chain has TRBV6-5 and TRBJ2-5; the D gene is possibly TRBD2 (6 bases). Germline CDR1 and CDR2: MNHEY and SVGAGI. The CDR3 extends over 14 amino acids. Trimming left V 5 bases short and J 0 bases short, with 10 bases between. CDR3 sequence: CASSARDYQETQYF. The CDR3 DNA follows: TGTGCCAGCAGTGCCCGGGACTACCAAGAGACCCAGTACTTC.

The J gene is TRBJ2-1, the V gene TRBV5-4; TRBD1 agrees at 7 bases. In germline, CDR1 is SGHNT, CDR2 YYREEE (reference sequence). V lost 4 bases, J lost 0 bases, and 4 bases stayed unmatched. The length of the CDR3 is 15 residues. CDR3: CASSKGQSSYNEQFF. In DNA form, the CDR3 reads TGTGCCAGCAGCAAGGGACAGAGCTCCTACAATGAGCAGTTCTTC.

This rearrangement joins TRBV6-6 to TRBJ2-7; 11 bases fit TRBD2. V was pared by 4 bases and J by 4 bases, with 6 bases of the junction left unmatched. In germline, CDR1 is MNHNY, CDR2 SVGAGI (reference sequence). The length of the CDR3 is 15 residues. CDR3 amino acids: CASSSSGGLGYEQYF. Written as DNA, the CDR3 is TGTGCCAGCAGTTCTAGCGGGGGGTTGGGGTACGAGCAGTACTTC.

This clonotype was detected only a few times. This rearrangement joins TRBV6-2 or TRBV6-3 to TRBJ1-5; 8 bases align to TRBD1. V lost 2 bases and J lost 6; bases outside the gene matches: 6. Germline CDR1 MNHEY, CDR2 SVGEGT. This CDR3 is built from 15 residues. CDR3 nucleotide sequence: TGTGCCAGCAGTTACCAGGACAGGGAGGGTCAGCCCCAGCATTTT. It yields the protein CASSYQDREGQPQHF.

This clonotype was seen only a few times. This chain connects TRBV4-3 to TRBJ1-2; 9 bases match TRBD1. V shed 4 bases and J 8 bases; nucleotides not matched to a gene: 14. Germline lookup yields CDR1 LGHNA and CDR2 YSLEER. The CDR3 extends over 16 amino acids. CDR3 region: CASSPLGTGRSRGYTF. In DNA form, the CDR3 reads TGCGCCAGCAGCCCTCTCGGGACAGGGAGATCGAGAGGCTACACCTTC.